The present entry profiles one TCR beta chain with its context. The data derive from a study of shared T cell receptors in the human thymus. Libraries were prepared by immunoSEQ multiplex PCR; TCRdb keeps only in-frame clonotypes and omits some of them. The data contain over 650,000 clones, around 87% of them singletons. CDR3 length: 15 residues. Trimming shortened V by 2 bases and J by 0 bases, and 8 bases separated the two germline ends. Germline assignment: CDR1 SNHLY and CDR2 FYNNEI. The same specimen was also included in a second study, on human thymus T cells. That paper adds: Overlap was high between thymic repertoires from unrelated individuals, as reported in related research.

The source material was thymocytes. The V call is TRBV2, the J call TRBJ2-4, with D unclear. The receptor was isolated from a boy younger than two with a congenital heart defect. The CDR3 reads CASSEQTLAKNIQYF. The CDR3, as DNA: TGTGCCAGCAGTGAACAAACTCTAGCCAAAAACATTCAGTACTTC.